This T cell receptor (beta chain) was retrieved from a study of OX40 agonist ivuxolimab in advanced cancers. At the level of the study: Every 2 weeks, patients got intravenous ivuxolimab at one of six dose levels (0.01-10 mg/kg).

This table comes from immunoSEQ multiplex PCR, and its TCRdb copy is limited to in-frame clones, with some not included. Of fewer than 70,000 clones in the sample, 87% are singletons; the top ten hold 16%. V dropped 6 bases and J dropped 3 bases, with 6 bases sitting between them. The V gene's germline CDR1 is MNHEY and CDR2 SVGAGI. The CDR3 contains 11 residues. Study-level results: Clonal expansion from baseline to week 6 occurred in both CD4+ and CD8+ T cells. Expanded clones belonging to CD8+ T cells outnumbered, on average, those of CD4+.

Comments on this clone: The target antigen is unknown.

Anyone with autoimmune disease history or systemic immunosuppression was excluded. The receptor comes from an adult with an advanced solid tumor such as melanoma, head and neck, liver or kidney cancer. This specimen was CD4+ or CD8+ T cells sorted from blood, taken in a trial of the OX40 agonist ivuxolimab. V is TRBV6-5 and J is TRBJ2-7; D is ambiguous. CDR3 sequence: CASRSNYEQYF. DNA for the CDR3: TGTGCCAGCAGGTCGAACTACGAGCAGTACTTC.